One sample yielded the 30 T cell receptor beta chains listed below, sequenced in a study of shared clonotypes between healthy human individuals. Measured with immunoSEQ multiplex PCR; TCRdb has only the in-frame clones, and not every one. Among about 960,000 clones listed, over 75% were seen once. The specimen sequenced was memory CD4+ T cells sorted from blood. Subset noted: CD45RA-negative fraction. Receptors were obtained from a man aged 18-30 years in good health.

This clone occurred once. This rearrangement joins TRBV5-1 to TRBJ2-1; 9 bases agree with TRBD2. The junction had 8 bases not matched to a gene; V was cut back by 0 bases and J by 10 bases. Germline V gene lookup returns CDR1 SGHRS and CDR2 YFSETQ. The length of the CDR3 is 15 residues. The DNA of the CDR3 is TGCGCCAGCAGCTTGGTCCCTAGCGGGACTTGGGAGCAGTTCTTC. It encodes CASSLVPSGTWEQFF.

There are a few counts of this clone. The chain carries TRBV7-8 and TRBJ1-5; D perhaps matches TRBD1 (6 bases). Trimming took 1 base from V and 7 from J, leaving 17 bases between them. From germline, CDR1 is SGHVS and CDR2 FQNEAQ. The CDR3 covers 16 residues. The CDR3 DNA sequence: TGTGCCAGCAGCTTAGTGGGGGGCAGGGAGGTACAGCCCCAGCATTTT. It translates to CASSLVGGREVQPQHF.

V gene TRBV6-1 combines with J gene TRBJ2-7, with 10 positions matching TRBD1. With V trimmed by 6 bases and J by 5 bases, 7 bases remained unmatched. The CDR3 is 14 residues long. The germline V gene encodes CDR1 MNHNS and CDR2 SASEGT. For the CDR3, the DNA is TGTGCCAGCAGACGACAGGGGGCTAGAAACGAGCAGTACTTC. Encoded protein: CASRRQGARNEQYF.

Remarks on this clone: Other DNA sequences within the sample encode an identical CDR3. The chain recombines TRBV5-1 with TRBJ1-3; TRBD1 matches 7 bases. CDR1 is SGHRS and CDR2 is YFSETQ in the germline V gene. The junction had 4 bases not matched to a gene; V was cut back by 4 bases and J by 3 bases. The CDR3 extends over 14 amino acids. As DNA, the CDR3 is TGCGCCAGCAGCGAAGGGGGCAGTGGAAACACCATATATTTT. Translated, it gives CASSEGGSGNTIYF.

This rearrangement joins TRBV7-8 to TRBJ2-4; TRBD2 matches at 9 bases. The CDR3 covers 18 residues. V gave up 1 base and J gave up 1 base; unmatched junction bases: 8. CDR1 is SGHVS, CDR2 FQNEAQ, per germline. The CDR3 DNA sequence: TGTGCCAGCAGCTTAGTTAGTGGGCGGGAGGGGGCCAAAAACATTCAGTACTTC. Amino acid sequence: CASSLVSGREGAKNIQYF.

This clone was counted once. This rearrangement joins TRBV6-5 to TRBJ2-3; TRBD1 aligns across 7 bases. The germline CDR1 and CDR2 sequences are MNHEY and SVGAGI. V shed 2 bases and J 6 bases; nucleotides not matched to a gene: 5. The length of the CDR3 is 14 residues. CDR3 DNA: TGTGCCAGCAGTTACGAACAGGGGAGCGATACGCAGTATTTT. Its translation is CASSYEQGSDTQYF.

This clone was counted only a few times. The chain is built from TRBV7-2 and TRBJ2-3, with 8 bases aligning to TRBD2. Germline V gives CDR1 SGHTA, CDR2 FQGNSA. CDR3 length equals 15 residues. V was pared by 5 bases and J by 6 bases, with 10 bases of the junction left unmatched. For the CDR3, the DNA is TGTGCCAGCAGCCGGGCTGCGGGGGGCTTGGATACGCAGTATTTT. Its protein is CASSRAAGGLDTQYF.

This chain links TRBV11-2 with TRBJ1-3, with D perhaps matching TRBD1 (5 bases). The CDR3 consists of 15 residues. Germline V gene sequence: CDR1 SGHAT, CDR2 FQNNGV. The V end lost 1 base, the J end lost 2 bases, and 9 bases lay between the germline ends. In nucleotides, the CDR3 is TGTGCCAGCAGCTTAGGGGGGTCGGCTGGAAACACCATATATTTT. This encodes CASSLGGSAGNTIYF.

The CDR3 DNA sequence: TGTGCCAGTAGTATCTACCGGGACACTGAAGCTTTCTTT. Residues: CASSIYRDTEAFF. This sequence joins TRBV19 and TRBJ1-1; no definite D call. The CDR3 covers 13 residues. Germline lookup yields CDR1 LNHDA and CDR2 SQIVND (reference sequence). Between the trimmed V and J ends, which lost 3 bases and 3 bases, there was a span of 8 bases. Complete variable domain (other parts from reference TRBV19 and TRBJ1-1): DGGITQSPKYLFRKEGQNVTLSCEQNLNHDAMYWYRQDPGQGLRLIYYSQIVNDFQKGDIAEGYSVSREKKESFPLTVTSAQKNPTAFYLCASSIYRDTEAFFGQGTRLTVV.

This clone was recorded a few times. V gene TRBV6-1 combines with J gene TRBJ2-7; 10 nucleotides align to TRBD2. Germline CDR1 MNHNS, CDR2 SASEGT. The CDR3 consists of 14 residues. Unmatched junction bases numbered 8, after V lost 6 bases and J lost 6 bases. The CDR3 nucleotides are TGTGCCAGCAGCCCAACTAGCGGGATGGGCGAGCAGTACTTC. Translating gives CASSPTSGMGEQYF.

The chain recombines TRBV7-8 with TRBJ2-1; the match to TRBD2 covers 8 bases. Looked up from germline, CDR1 is SGHVS and CDR2 is FQNEAQ. V lost 2 bases to trimming and J lost 0 bases; unmatched junction nucleotides: 0. This CDR3 has 15 amino acids. CDR3 sequence: CASSLSGSSYNEQFF. The CDR3, as DNA: TGTGCCAGCAGCTTAAGCGGGAGCTCCTACAATGAGCAGTTCTTC.

V and J are TRBV19 and TRBJ1-3; no reliable D call. This CDR3 has 11 residues. V was pared by 7 bases and J by 8 bases, with 9 bases between. Germline V gene lookup returns CDR1 LNHDA and CDR2 SQIVND (reference sequence). The chain's CDR3 is CASTQWDTIYF. CDR3 in DNA: TGTGCCAGTACCCAATGGGACACCATATATTTT.

Comments on this clone: Other DNA sequences from this sample encode an identical CDR3 as well. The chain uses TRBV28 and TRBJ2-1; unclear D gene. Germline V gives CDR1 MDHEN, CDR2 SYDVKM. The ends were cut back, 6 bases at V and 3 bases at J, with 3 bases in the middle. The CDR3 is 11 amino acids. This CDR3 is CASSLYNEQFF. In DNA form, the CDR3 reads TGTGCCAGCAGCCTCTACAATGAGCAGTTCTTC.

This chain links TRBV7-2 with TRBJ1-2, with TRBD1 identical over 7 bases. V gave up 4 bases and J gave up 0 bases; unmatched junction bases: 2. This CDR3 has 14 amino acids. Per the germline V gene, CDR1 is SGHTA and CDR2 is FQGNSA. The CDR3: CASSSTGSNYGYTF. CDR3 nucleotides: TGTGCCAGCAGCTCGACAGGGTCTAACTATGGCTACACCTTC.

This clone was counted between two and nine times. The chain recombines TRBV29-1 with TRBJ1-5; 7 nucleotides match TRBD1. The CDR3 is 15 residues long. V lost 4 bases to trimming and J lost 5 bases; unmatched junction nucleotides: 11. Germline CDR1 is SQVTM and CDR2 is ANQGSEA. The CDR3: CSVGGAGGIDQPQHF. The CDR3 DNA reads as TGCAGCGTTGGCGGGGCAGGGGGAATAGATCAGCCCCAGCATTTT.

The chain joins TRBV28 to TRBJ2-5, with TRBD1 matching 9 bases. The length of the CDR3 is 15 residues. Germline V gene sequence: CDR1 MDHEN, CDR2 SYDVKM. Losses at the gene ends were 3 bases for V and 5 bases for J; bases not matched to a gene: 7. The CDR3 is CASSLGQGQRETQYF. CDR3 DNA: TGTGCCAGCAGTTTGGGACAGGGCCAGAGGGAGACCCAGTACTTC.

CDR3 protein: CASRLAGTGIYEQYF. CDR3 nucleotide sequence: TGTGCCAGCAGACTTGCCGGGACAGGTATCTACGAGCAGTACTTC. J is TRBJ2-7 and V is TRBV7-2; 8 bases match TRBD1. Germline assignment: CDR1 SGHTA and CDR2 FQGNSA. With 6 bases clipped from V and 3 bases from J, the junction kept 10 bases outside the gene matches. CDR3 length: 15 residues.

Only one count was recorded for this clone. The V gene is TRBV6-5, the J gene TRBJ1-2; weak D call: TRBD1 (6 bases). Germline CDR1 and CDR2: MNHEY and SVGAGI. Trimming stripped 5 bases from V and 4 bases from J, with 14 bases between. The CDR3 contains 14 residues. The chain's CDR3 is CASSPTDSGYGYTF. In DNA, the CDR3 is TGTGCCAGCAGTCCAACGGACAGCGGCTATGGCTACACCTTC.

The chain recombines TRBV28 with TRBJ2-2; D possibly uses TRBD1 or TRBD2 (5 bases each). Germline V gene data show CDR1 as MDHEN and CDR2 as SYDVKM. The CDR3 totals 16 residues. Trimming left V 5 bases short and J 3 bases short, with 16 bases between. The CDR3 nucleotides are TGTGCCAGCAGTGTACGCGGTGTGGGACACACCGGGGAGCTGTTTTTT. This gives the protein CASSVRGVGHTGELFF.

The V call is TRBV13, the J call TRBJ1-2, with a tentative D call TRBD1 (5 bases). The germline CDR1 and CDR2 sequences are PRHDT and FYEKMQ (reference sequence). The CDR3 is made up of 18 amino acids. The V end lost 5 bases, the J end lost 6 bases, and 28 bases lay between the germline ends. In DNA form, the CDR3 reads TGTGCCAGCAGCACCTGGCCGGGGAGGGGAGTCGTAAGAGATGGCTACACCTTC. Protein: CASSTWPGRGVVRDGYTF.

The gene calls are TRBV7-8 and TRBJ1-5; D gene ambiguous. Germline V CDR1 and CDR2: SGHVS, FQNEAQ. The CDR3 totals 14 residues. V lost 3 bases, J lost 7 bases, and 13 bases lay in between. The CDR3 is CASSFSAAGQPQHF. DNA for the CDR3: TGTGCCAGCAGCTTTTCCGCGGCGGGACAGCCCCAGCATTTT.

The J gene is TRBJ2-7, the V gene TRBV11-2; unclear D gene. Germline V gene sequence: CDR1 SGHAT, CDR2 FQNNGV. With 1 base removed from V and 4 bases from J, the gap between germline ends came to 8 bases. CDR3 size: 13 residues. The CDR3 region is CASSLGGFYEQYF. The CDR3 DNA reads as TGTGCCAGCAGCTTAGGCGGTTTTTACGAGCAGTACTTC.

The V call is TRBV30, the J call TRBJ1-2; 9 bases agree with TRBD1. Germline-derived CDR1 and CDR2 are GTSNPN and SVGIG (reference sequence). J was trimmed by 0 bases and V by 2 bases; bases with no gene match: 13. This CDR3 has 18 residues. The CDR3 here is CAWSTLPGTGIANYGYTF. The CDR3 DNA is TGTGCCTGGAGTACACTCCCAGGGACAGGGATAGCTAACTATGGCTACACCTTC.

V usage is TRBV6-1 and J usage is TRBJ2-7; 7 nucleotides match TRBD1. Trimming cost V 7 bases and J 9 bases; bases outside gene matches: 15. This CDR3 spans 14 amino acids. Per the germline V gene, CDR1 is MNHNS and CDR2 is SASEGT. CDR3 in amino acids: CASISQGVGTVQYF. DNA for the CDR3: TGTGCCAGCATATCCCAGGGGGTTGGAACAGTGCAGTACTTC.

The CDR3 region has the DNA TGCGCCAGCAGCTTGGCCGGGGGGAACCCGGAGCAGTTCTTC. Translation gives CASSLAGGNPEQFF. The chain recombines TRBV5-1 with TRBJ2-1; 7 bases map to TRBD2. CDR1 is SGHRS and CDR2 is YFSETQ in the germline V gene. The CDR3 loop spans 14 amino acids. The trim removed 0 bases at V and 10 bases at J, leaving 7 bases unmatched.

This clone has just one count. The chain recombines TRBV28 with TRBJ2-7, with D unresolved. CDR3 length equals 11 residues. V was trimmed by 3 bases and J by 5 bases, leaving 5 bases between them. Per germline, CDR1 MDHEN and CDR2 SYDVKM. DNA for the CDR3: TGTGCCAGCAGTTTTATCAACGAGCAGTACTTC. Translation: CASSFINEQYF.

The CDR3 sequence is CASSQFGGASTDTQYF. The CDR3 region has the DNA TGCGCCAGCAGCCAGTTCGGGGGGGCTAGCACAGATACGCAGTATTTT. This chain links TRBV4-1 with TRBJ2-3; 8 positions match TRBD2. The J segment lost 0 bases and the V segment lost 3 bases, leaving 5 bases of the junction unmatched. Germline V gene lookup returns CDR1 MGHRA and CDR2 YSYEKL. The CDR3 covers 16 residues.

The chain joins TRBV19 to TRBJ1-2; no definite D call. The length of the CDR3 is 12 residues. Between the trimmed V and J ends, which lost 3 bases and 3 bases, there was a span of 5 bases. Germline V gives CDR1 LNHDA, CDR2 SQIVND (reference sequence). The CDR3 here is CASSMAYYGYTF. The DNA of the CDR3 is TGTGCCAGTAGTATGGCGTACTATGGCTACACCTTC.

This sequence joins TRBV6-5 and TRBJ1-1; D is perhaps TRBD1 (5 bases). Germline V gives CDR1 MNHEY, CDR2 SVGAGI. The CDR3 has 14 amino acids. Trimming cost V 2 bases and J 4 bases, with 11 bases left between them. As DNA, the CDR3 is TGTGCCAGCAGTTACGTGGACATCTCCACTGAAGCTTTCTTT. Translation gives CASSYVDISTEAFF.

The J gene is TRBJ1-4, the V gene TRBV30, with no clear D. V was pared by 5 bases and J by 7 bases, with 20 bases between. This CDR3 has 15 amino acids. The germline V gene encodes CDR1 GTSNPN and CDR2 SVGIG (reference sequence). The CDR3 region has the DNA TGTGCCTGGGGCCCCCCAGTTTTCATGGGTGAAAAACTGTTTTTT. This encodes CAWGPPVFMGEKLFF.